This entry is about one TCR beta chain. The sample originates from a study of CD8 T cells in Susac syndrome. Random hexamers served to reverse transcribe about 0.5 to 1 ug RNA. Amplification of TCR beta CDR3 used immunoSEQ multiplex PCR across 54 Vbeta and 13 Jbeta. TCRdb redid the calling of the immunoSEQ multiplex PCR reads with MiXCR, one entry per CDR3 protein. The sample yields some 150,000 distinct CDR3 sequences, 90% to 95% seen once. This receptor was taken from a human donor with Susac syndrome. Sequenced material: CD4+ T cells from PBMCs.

The CDR3 sequence: CASSYGTNQETQYF. The CDR3 DNA reads TGCGCCAGCAGTTATGGGACAAACCAAGAGACCCAGTACTTC. The chain joins TRBV5-1 to TRBJ2-5, with a weak D call TRBD1 (6 bases). Deletions cut 5 bases from V and 0 bases from J, with 11 bases between. The CDR3 totals 14 residues. Germline CDR1 reads SGHRS; CDR2 reads YFSETQ. Filled out from reference TRBV5-1 and TRBJ2-5, the complete variable domain reads KAGVTQTPRYLIKTRGQQVTLSCSPISGHRSVSWYQQTPGQGLQFLFEYFSETQRNKGNFPGRFSGRQFSNSRSEMNVSTLELGDSALYLCASSYGTNQETQYFGPGTRLLVL.